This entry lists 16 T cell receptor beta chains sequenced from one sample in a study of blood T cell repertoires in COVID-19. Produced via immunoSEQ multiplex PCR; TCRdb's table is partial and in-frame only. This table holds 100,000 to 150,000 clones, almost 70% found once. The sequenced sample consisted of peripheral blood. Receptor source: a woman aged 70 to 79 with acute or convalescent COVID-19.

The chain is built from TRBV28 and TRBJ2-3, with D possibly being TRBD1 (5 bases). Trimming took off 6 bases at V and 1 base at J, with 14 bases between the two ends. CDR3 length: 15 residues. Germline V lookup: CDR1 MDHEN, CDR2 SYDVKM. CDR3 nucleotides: TGTGCCAGCAGATCATGGGGCACCCGCACAGATACGCAGTATTTT. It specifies CASRSWGTRTDTQYF.

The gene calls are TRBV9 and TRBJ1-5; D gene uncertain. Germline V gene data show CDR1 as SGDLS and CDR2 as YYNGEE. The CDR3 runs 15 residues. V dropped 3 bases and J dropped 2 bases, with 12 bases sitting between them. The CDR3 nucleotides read TGTGCCAGCAGCGAAGCTGCGTCGGGCAATCAGCCCCAGCATTTT. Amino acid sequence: CASSEAASGNQPQHF.

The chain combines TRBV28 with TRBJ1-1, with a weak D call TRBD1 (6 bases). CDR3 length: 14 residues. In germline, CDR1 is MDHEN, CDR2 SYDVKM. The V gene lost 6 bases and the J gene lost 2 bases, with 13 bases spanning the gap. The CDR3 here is CASRETGPNTEAFF. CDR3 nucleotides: TGTGCCAGCAGGGAGACAGGACCTAACACTGAAGCTTTCTTT.

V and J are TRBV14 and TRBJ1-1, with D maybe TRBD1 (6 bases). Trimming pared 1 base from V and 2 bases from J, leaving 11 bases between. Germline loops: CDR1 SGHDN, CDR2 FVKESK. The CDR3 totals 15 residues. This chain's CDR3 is CASSQVKGDNTEAFF. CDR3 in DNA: TGTGCCAGCAGCCAAGTGAAGGGGGACAACACTGAAGCTTTCTTT.

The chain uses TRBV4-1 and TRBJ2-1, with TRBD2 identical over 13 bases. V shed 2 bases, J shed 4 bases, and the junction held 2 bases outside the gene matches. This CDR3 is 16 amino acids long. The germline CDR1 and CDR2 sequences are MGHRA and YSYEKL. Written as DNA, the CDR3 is TGCGCCAGCAGCCAACCGACTAGCGGGAGGTACAATGAGCAGTTCTTC. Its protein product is CASSQPTSGRYNEQFF.

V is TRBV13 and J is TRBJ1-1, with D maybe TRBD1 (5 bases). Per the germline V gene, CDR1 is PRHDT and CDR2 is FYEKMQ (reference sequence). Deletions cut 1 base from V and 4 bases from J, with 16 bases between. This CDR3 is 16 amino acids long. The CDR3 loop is CASSLVGGVVGTEAFF. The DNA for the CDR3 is TGTGCCAGCAGCTTAGTTGGGGGGGTTGTGGGCACTGAAGCTTTCTTT.

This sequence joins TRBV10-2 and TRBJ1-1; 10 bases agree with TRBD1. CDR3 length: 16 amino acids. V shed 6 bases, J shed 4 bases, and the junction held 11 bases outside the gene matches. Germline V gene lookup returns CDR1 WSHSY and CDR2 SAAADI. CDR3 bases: TGCGCCAGCAGGATCGGACAGGGGGTAATAGGCACTGAAGCTTTCTTT. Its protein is CASRIGQGVIGTEAFF.

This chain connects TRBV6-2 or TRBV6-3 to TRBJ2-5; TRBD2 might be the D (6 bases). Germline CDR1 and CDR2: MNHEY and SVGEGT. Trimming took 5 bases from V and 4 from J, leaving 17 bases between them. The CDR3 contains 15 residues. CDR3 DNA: TGTGCCAGCAGTAATCGAGGAGGCGGGGTAGAGACCCAGTACTTC. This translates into CASSNRGGGVETQYF.

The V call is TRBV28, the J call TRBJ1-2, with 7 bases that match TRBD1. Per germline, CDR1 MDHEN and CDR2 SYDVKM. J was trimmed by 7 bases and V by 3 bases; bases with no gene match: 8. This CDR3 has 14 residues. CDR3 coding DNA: TGTGCCAGCAGTTTCGGACAGGATACCCTTGGCTACACCTTC. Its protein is CASSFGQDTLGYTF.

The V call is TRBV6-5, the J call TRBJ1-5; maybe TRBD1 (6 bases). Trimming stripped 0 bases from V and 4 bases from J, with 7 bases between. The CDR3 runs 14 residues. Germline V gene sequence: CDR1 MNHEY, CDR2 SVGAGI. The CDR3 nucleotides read TGTGCCAGCAGTTACTCGGGGGCTAATCAGCCCCAGCATTTT. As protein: CASSYSGANQPQHF.

CDR3 region: CASSTGGTGGGYTF. As DNA, the CDR3 is TGTGCCAGCAGCACCGGGGGGACAGGGGGCGGCTACACCTTC. This rearrangement joins TRBV6-6 to TRBJ1-2, with 12 bases identical to TRBD1. The CDR3 length is 14 residues. The junction had 7 bases not matched to a gene; V was cut back by 6 bases and J by 8 bases. The germline V gene has CDR1 MNHNY and CDR2 SVGAGI (reference sequence).

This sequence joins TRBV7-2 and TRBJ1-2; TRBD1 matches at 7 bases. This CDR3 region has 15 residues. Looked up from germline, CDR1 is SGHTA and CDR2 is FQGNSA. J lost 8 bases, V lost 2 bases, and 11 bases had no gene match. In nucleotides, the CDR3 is TGTGCCAGCAGCTTATCCGCAGGGGGATTGGGAGGCTACACCTTC. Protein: CASSLSAGGLGGYTF.

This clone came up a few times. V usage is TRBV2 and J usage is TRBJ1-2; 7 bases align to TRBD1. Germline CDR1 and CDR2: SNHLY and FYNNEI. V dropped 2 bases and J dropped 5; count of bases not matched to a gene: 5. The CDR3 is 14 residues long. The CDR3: CASSETGQMYGYTF. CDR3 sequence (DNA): TGTGCCAGCAGTGAAACGGGACAGATGTATGGCTACACCTTC. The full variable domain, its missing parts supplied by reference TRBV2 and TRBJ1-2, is EPEVTQTPSHQVTQMGQEVILRCVPISNHLYFYWYRQILGQKVEFLVSFYNNEISEKSEIFDDQFSVERPDGSNFTLKIRSTKLEDSAMYFCASSETGQMYGYTFGSGTRLTVV.

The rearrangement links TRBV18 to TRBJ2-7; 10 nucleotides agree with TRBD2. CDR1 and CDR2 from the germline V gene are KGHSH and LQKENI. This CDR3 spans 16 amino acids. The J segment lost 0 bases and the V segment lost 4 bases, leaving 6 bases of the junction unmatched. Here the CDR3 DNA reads TGTGCCAGCTCACAGCTTCTAGCGGGAGACTCCTACGAGCAGTACTTC. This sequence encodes CASSQLLAGDSYEQYF.

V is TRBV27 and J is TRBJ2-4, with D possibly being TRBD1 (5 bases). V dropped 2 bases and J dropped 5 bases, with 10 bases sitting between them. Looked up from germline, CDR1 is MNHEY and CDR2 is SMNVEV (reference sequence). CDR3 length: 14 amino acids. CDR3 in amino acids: CASSLLGRENIQYF. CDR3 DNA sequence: TGTGCCAGCAGTTTACTGGGCAGGGAAAACATTCAGTACTTC.

The CDR3 nucleotides are TGTGCCAGCAGCCAAGATGCCCAATCCAGAAATAAAGATACGCAGTATTTT. Protein: CASSQDAQSRNKDTQYF. V and J are TRBV3-1 (or the pseudogene TRBV3-2) and TRBJ2-3; D is undetermined. Trimming stripped 0 bases from V and 5 bases from J, with 18 bases between. There are 17 residues in the CDR3. Germline V gene lookup returns CDR1 LGHDT and CDR2 YNNKEL (reference sequence).